A selection of T cell receptor beta chains follows, all from one sample in a study of blood T cells in healthy people across ages. TCRdb re-derived calls from the 5' RACE reads in MiXCR, one entry per CDR3 protein. The sample has around 790,000 distinct CDR3 sequences, around 42% seen once. Sample: blood. The receptors stem from a man aged 55 to 69 in good health. CDR3s include the opening cysteine and the closing phenylalanine or tryptophan. Clone size is given for some rows only: seen once, a few or many times, or a class if the clone is expanded.

NA	TRBJ2-3	TRBV5-1	CASSRTGGISSTDTQYF
many	TRBJ2-7	TRBV29-1	CSVEGTDRGSYEQYF
NA	TRBJ2-3	TRBV6-2/TRBV6-3	CASSYPRTSGGRTSTDTQYF
NA	TRBJ1-1	TRBV5-8	CARTSLGTKAFF
NA	TRBJ2-5	TRBV11-3	CASSLNGGAIQETQYF
NA	TRBJ1-4	TRBV18	CASPPANEKLFF
once	TRBJ2-1	TRBV7-3	CASSLPRGSSNEQFF
NA	TRBJ1-2	TRBV12-5	CASGLGQHSNYGYTF
NA	TRBJ1-6	TRBV21-1	CASSKVLGNSNSPLHF
many	TRBJ2-1	TRBV6-2/TRBV6-3	CASSYSERQGSFF
NA	TRBJ1-4	TRBV28	CASTPDRDGRPGELFF
NA	TRBJ2-7	TRBV9	CTSSVDRISEEQYF
NA	TRBJ2-1	TRBV6-5	CASSTPGLAVNEQFF
NA	TRBJ2-5	TRBV9	CASSRGGIGERYF
NA	TRBJ2-3	TRBV7-2	CASSSRAGGGDTQYF
NA	TRBJ2-1	TRBV20-1	CSANRDYGPFNEQFF
many	TRBJ2-7	TRBV12-5	CASGRDRLSYEQYF
NA	TRBJ2-5	TRBV7-2	CASSLESGNVQETQYF
NA	TRBJ2-7	TRBV7-9	CASSLGGQGVAYEQYF
few	NA	TRBV7-2	CASSSRQGNYNEQYF
NA	TRBJ1-4	TRBV2	CASSDGPAGNEKLFF
NA	TRBJ2-1	TRBV9	CASSVGPRGGSYNEQFF
many	TRBJ2-6	TRBV29-1	CSVRDHSGANVLTF
NA	TRBJ1-1	TRBV5-1	CASGGETEAFF
NA	TRBJ2-7	TRBV20-1	CSAREGTQGSYEQYF
few	TRBJ2-7	TRBV5-1	CASSGRETSSYEQYF
few	TRBJ2-1	TRBV12-3/TRBV12-4	CASSQGAGGVDEQFF
NA	TRBJ2-7	TRBV25-1	CASSESRTGGYEQYF
few	TRBJ2-7	TRBV10-3	CAISTDIPGGEQYF
few	TRBJ2-7	TRBV16	CASSRTGGDEQYF
few	TRBJ1-2	TRBV15	CATSRDPTGSYGYTF
NA	TRBJ2-1	TRBV18	CASSPPSVPAWEQFF
NA	TRBJ2-7	TRBV7-2	CASSFTGGSYEQYF
NA	TRBJ2-3	TRBV18	CASSPLRDTRPDTQYF
NA	TRBJ2-5	TRBV6-2/TRBV6-3	CASRTDEETQYF
many	TRBJ2-2	TRBV10-1	CASSESEAGELFF
few	TRBJ2-5	TRBV11-2	CASSLWRGQYQETQYF
few	TRBJ1-1	TRBV14	CASSHRLGPNTEAFF
few	TRBJ1-2	TRBV6-2/TRBV6-3	CASSYGGVKKYGYTF
NA	TRBJ2-3	TRBV12-3/TRBV12-4	CASSLLVLDTDTQYF
few	TRBJ2-1	TRBV25-1	CASSEDPRTAPSSYNEQFF
NA	TRBJ1-1	TRBV6-5	CASSNTGGAGFEGTEAFF
NA	TRBJ2-7	TRBV6-2/TRBV6-3	CASSRTGQGKYEQYF
many	TRBJ1-6	TRBV7-2	CASSPGQNSPLHF
NA	TRBJ2-5	TRBV20-1	CSAPGLGEKTQYF
few	TRBJ2-2	TRBV5-1	CASSLGQVWPGELFF
NA	TRBJ2-3	TRBV9	CASTSTVPTSHGTDTQYF
NA	TRBJ2-3	TRBV2	CAIPRGQGDTQYF
once	TRBJ1-5	TRBV6-1	CASTLGRGRVYSNQPQHF
few	TRBJ1-4	TRBV27	CASSLRQGNEKLFF
few	TRBJ2-3	TRBV5-1	CASKMGSTDTQYF
NA	TRBJ1-1	TRBV27	CASRTGGLNTEAFF
NA	TRBJ2-1	TRBV19	CVSSVGVSYNEQFF
NA	TRBJ2-2	TRBV5-4	CASSPERGGAKLFF
NA	TRBJ2-3	TRBV12-3/TRBV12-4	CASSHQITTAPNTQYF
NA	TRBJ2-5	TRBV12-3/TRBV12-4	CASSPSIKTQYF
few	TRBJ1-2	TRBV4-3	CASSHTGVGYGYTF
NA	TRBJ1-1	TRBV27	CASSLDRLMNTEAFF